This section outlines one T cell receptor beta chain sequence together with its context. Its antigen remains unidentified. A junction boundary mismatches the germline segment, possibly from a read error. This specimen belongs to a study of T cell responses to AZD1222 COVID-19 vaccine. Regarding the study as a whole: Among those given AZD1222, only six or seven were seropositive at baseline. Repertoire sampling was restricted to post-peak T cell response timepoints. Most donors were white British and more were female, and clonal diversity was possibly underestimated. With dominance at 160-218 and 743-854, vaccine-associated CD4 TCRs spanned spike.

The CDR3 covers 13 residues. Germline V gene sequence: CDR1 SGHNT, CDR2 YENEEA. Here immunoSEQ multiplex PCR was the method, and the copy in TCRdb shows in-frame clones only, minus some. This sample has about 66,000 clones, with 88% found just once. The genes are TRBV11-3 and TRBJ2-1, with 8 bases identical to TRBD1. The sequencing here drew on peripheral blood, taken 28 days after the second dose of the MenACWY control vaccine. The TCR was taken from an adult who received the MenACWY meningococcal vaccine as a control. The CDR3 spells CASSLDRGNEQFF. Here the CDR3 DNA reads TGTGCCAGCAGCCTAGACAGGGGCAATGAGCAGTTCTTC.